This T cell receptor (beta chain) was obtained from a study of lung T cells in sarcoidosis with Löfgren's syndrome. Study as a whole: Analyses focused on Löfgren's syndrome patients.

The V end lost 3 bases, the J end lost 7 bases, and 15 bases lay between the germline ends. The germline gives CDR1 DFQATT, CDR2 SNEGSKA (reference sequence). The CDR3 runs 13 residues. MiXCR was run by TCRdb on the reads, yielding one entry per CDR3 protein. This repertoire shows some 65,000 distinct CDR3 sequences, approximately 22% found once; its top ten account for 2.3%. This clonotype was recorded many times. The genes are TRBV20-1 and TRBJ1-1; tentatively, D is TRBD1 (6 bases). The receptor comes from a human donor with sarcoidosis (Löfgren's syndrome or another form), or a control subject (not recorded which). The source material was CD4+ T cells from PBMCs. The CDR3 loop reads CSASYAGVSEAFF. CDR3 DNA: TGCAGTGCTAGTTACGCAGGGGTTAGTGAAGCTTTCTTT.